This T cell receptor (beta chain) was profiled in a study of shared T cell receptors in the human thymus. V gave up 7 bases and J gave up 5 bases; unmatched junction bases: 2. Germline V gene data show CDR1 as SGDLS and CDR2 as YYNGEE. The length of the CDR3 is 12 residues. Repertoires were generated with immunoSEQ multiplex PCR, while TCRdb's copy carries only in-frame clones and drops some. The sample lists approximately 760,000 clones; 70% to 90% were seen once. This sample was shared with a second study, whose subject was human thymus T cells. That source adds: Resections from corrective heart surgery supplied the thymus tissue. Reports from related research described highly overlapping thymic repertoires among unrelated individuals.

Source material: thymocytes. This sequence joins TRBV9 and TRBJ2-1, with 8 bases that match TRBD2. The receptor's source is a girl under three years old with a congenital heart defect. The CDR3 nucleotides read TGTGCCAGCGCCGGGAGGGACAATGAGCAGTTCTTC. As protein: CASAGRDNEQFF.